The sequence of this T cell receptor beta chain was determined in a study of blood T cell repertoires in COVID-19. Study in general: COVID-19 samples, acute and convalescent, were from the United States, Italy and Spain. Sources were T cells, B-cell-depleted T cells, or PBMCs; the material itself was cDNA or gDNA.

Trimming cost V 0 bases and J 0 bases, with 9 bases left between them. The CDR3 has 16 amino acids. Germline CDR1 and CDR2: MDHEN and SYDVKM. Original processing methods: Counts of nucleated cells, estimated from reference gene primer amplification, were obtained. Profiling relied on immunoSEQ multiplex PCR, and the TCRdb table lists in-frame clones only, not all of them. V and J calls and clone size come straight from that table; D and trimming were deduced from the DNA. The table lists about 110,000 clones, approximately 68% of them singletons. The V call is TRBV28, the J call TRBJ1-5; a possible D gene is TRBD1 (5 bases). The clonotype comes from an older woman with acute or convalescent COVID-19. The specimen was peripheral blood. The CDR3 sequence is CASSLWGGDSNQPQHF. The CDR3 region has the DNA TGTGCCAGCAGTTTATGGGGGGGGGATAGCAATCAGCCCCAGCATTTT.